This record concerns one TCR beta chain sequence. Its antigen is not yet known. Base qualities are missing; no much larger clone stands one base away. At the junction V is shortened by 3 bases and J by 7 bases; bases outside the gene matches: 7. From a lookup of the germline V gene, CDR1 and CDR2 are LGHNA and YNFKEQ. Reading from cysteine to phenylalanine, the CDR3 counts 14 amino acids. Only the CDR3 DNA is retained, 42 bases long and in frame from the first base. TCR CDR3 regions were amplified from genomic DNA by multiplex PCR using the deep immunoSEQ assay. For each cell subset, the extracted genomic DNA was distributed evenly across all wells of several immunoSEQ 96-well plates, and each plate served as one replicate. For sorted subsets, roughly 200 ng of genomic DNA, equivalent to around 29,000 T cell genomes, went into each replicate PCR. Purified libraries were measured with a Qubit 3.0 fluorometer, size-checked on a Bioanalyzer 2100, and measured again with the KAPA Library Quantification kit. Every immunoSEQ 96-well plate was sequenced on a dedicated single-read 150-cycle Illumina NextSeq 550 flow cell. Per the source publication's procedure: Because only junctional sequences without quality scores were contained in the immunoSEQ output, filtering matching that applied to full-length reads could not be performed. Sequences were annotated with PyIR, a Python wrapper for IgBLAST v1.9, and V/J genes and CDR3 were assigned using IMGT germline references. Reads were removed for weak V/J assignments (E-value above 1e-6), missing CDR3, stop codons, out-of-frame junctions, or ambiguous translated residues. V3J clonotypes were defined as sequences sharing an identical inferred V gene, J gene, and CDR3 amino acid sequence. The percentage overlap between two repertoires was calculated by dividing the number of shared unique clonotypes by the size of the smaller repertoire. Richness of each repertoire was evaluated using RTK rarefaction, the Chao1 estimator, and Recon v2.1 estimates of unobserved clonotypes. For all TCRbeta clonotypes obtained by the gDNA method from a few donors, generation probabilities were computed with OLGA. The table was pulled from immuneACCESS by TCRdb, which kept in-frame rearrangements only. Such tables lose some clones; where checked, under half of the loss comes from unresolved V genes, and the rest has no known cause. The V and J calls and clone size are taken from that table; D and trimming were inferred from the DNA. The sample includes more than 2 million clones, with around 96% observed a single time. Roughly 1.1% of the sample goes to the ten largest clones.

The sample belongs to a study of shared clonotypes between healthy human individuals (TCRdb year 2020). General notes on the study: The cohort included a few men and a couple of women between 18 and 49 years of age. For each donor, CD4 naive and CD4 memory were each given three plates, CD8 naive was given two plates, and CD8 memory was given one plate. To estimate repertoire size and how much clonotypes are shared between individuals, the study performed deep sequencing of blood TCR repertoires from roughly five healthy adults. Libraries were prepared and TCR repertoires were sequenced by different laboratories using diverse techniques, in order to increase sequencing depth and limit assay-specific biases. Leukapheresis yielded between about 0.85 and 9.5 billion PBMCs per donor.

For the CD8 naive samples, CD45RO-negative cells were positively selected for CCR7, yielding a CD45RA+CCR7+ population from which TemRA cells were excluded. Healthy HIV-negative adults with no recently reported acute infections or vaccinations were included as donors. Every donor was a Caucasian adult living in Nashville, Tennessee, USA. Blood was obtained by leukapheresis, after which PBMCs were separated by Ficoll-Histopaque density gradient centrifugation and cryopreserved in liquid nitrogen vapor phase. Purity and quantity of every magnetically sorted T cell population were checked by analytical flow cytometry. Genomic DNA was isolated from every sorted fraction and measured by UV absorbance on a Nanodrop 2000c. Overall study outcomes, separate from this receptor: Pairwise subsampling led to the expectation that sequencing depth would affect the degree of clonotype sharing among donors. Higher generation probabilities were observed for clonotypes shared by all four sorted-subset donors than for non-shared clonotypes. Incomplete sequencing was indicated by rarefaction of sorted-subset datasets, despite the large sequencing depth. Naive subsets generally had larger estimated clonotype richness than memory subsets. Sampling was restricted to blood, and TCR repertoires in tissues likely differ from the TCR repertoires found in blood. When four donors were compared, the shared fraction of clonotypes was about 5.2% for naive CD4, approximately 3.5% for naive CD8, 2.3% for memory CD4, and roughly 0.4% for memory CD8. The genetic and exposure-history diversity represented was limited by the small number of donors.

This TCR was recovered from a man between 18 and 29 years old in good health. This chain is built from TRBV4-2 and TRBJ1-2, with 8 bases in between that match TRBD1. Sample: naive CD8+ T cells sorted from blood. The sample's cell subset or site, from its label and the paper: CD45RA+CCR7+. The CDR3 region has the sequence CASSQEQGALGYTF. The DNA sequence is TGTGCCAGCAGCCAGGAGCAGGGGGCGCTTGGCTACACCTTC.